Shown below are 14 T cell receptor beta chains from a single sample sequenced in a study of prognosis after radiotherapy for stage I lung cancer. CDR3 of TCR beta was amplified from genomic DNA via a two-round multiplex PCR. During first-round PCR, primers specific to each TRBV and TRBJ gene were used. Using its own MiXCR run on the multiplex PCR reads, TCRdb lists one record per CDR3 protein. The sample has fewer than 25,000 distinct CDR3 sequences, about 46% seen once. The starting material was PBMCs, obtained before or after stereotactic body radiation therapy (not recorded which). Receptors were obtained from a donor aged 50 or older with non-small cell lung cancer.

Note on this clonotype: Germline is not matched at one junction end, which may reflect a read error. As DNA, the CDR3 is TGTGCCAGCAGTTTAAGACGGACAGAGCAGCCCAAGCATTTT. Protein sequence: CASSLRRTEQPKHF. The chain links TRBV27 to TRBJ1-5; D possibly corresponds to TRBD1 (6 bases). The CDR3 sequence is 14 residues long. The germline V gene has CDR1 MNHEY and CDR2 SMNVEV (reference sequence).

A note on this clonotype: A far larger clone is a single base away, which makes a read error likely. The rearrangement links TRBV7-9 to TRBJ1-4; unclear D gene. There are 14 residues in the CDR3. Germline V lookup: CDR1 SEHNR, CDR2 FQNEAQ (reference sequence). V lost 7 bases and J lost 7, with 16 bases in between. The CDR3 spells CASIQKVEAEKLFF. Here the CDR3 DNA reads TGTGCCAGCATCCAAAAAGTAGAGGCTGAAAAACTGTTTTTT.

This clonotype was detected ten times or more. The chain has TRBV27 and TRBJ2-6; a weak D match, TRBD1 (6 bases). The V gene lost 5 bases and the J gene lost 0 bases, with 14 bases spanning the gap. Germline V gene lookup returns CDR1 MNHEY and CDR2 SMNVEV (reference sequence). The CDR3 covers 17 residues. CDR3 nucleotides: TGTGCCAGCAGTCCTGGACAGTCTTACTCTGGGGCCAACGTCCTGACTTTC. This translates into CASSPGQSYSGANVLTF.

This clonotype was picked up many times. Sequence at one end of the junction differs from germline and may be a read error. This chain links TRBV5-1 with TRBJ2-7; perhaps TRBD2 as D (7 bases). This CDR3 has 14 amino acids. Germline V gene sequence: CDR1 SGHRS, CDR2 YFSETQ. CDR3 nucleotides: TGTGCCAGCAGCTTGAGGGGGGGCTCCTACGAGCAGTACTTC. Protein product: CASSLRGGSYEQYF.

This clonotype was seen at least ten times. The chain joins TRBV20-1 to TRBJ1-2; D remains unclear. Between the trimmed V and J ends, which lost 6 bases and 2 bases, there was a span of 13 bases. The CDR3 has 13 amino acids. Per germline, CDR1 DFQATT and CDR2 SNEGSKA (reference sequence). The CDR3: CSAGEGQNYGYTF. The CDR3 DNA sequence: TGCAGTGCAGGAGAGGGCCAGAACTATGGCTACACCTTC.

The chain couples TRBV10-2 to TRBJ2-7, with 12 bases lining up with TRBD2. The CDR3 totals 14 residues. CDR1 and CDR2 (germline): WSHSY, SAAADI. Trimming at V came to 3 bases and at J to 3 bases, leaving 0 bases not matched to a gene. CDR3 residues: CASSELAGGYEQYF. CDR3 DNA sequence: TGCGCCAGCAGTGAACTAGCGGGAGGCTACGAGCAGTACTTC.

The J gene is TRBJ2-7, the V gene TRBV27; 8 nucleotides agree with TRBD1. The CDR3 spans 15 residues. Germline CDR1 and CDR2: MNHEY and SMNVEV (reference sequence). Unmatched junction bases numbered 7, after V lost 4 bases and J lost 2 bases. The DNA of the CDR3 is TGTGCCAGCAGTTCTCAAACAGGGGGGACCTACGAGCAGTACTTC. Its protein product is CASSSQTGGTYEQYF.

The genes are TRBV30 and TRBJ2-3, with D unclear. Trimming removed 1 base at V and 4 bases at J, with 6 bases between. This CDR3 comprises 12 residues. Per the germline V gene, CDR1 is GTSNPN and CDR2 is SVGIG (reference sequence). The CDR3 coding sequence is TGTGCCTGGAGTGAGGTCGCAGATACGCAGTATTTT. It codes for CAWSEVADTQYF. Drawing the rest from reference TRBV30 and TRBJ2-3, the complete variable domain is SQTIHQWPATLVQPVGSPLSLECTVEGTSNPNLYWYRQAAGRGLQLLFYSVGIGQISSEVPQNLSASRPQDRQFILSSKKLLLSDSGFYLCAWSEVADTQYFGPGTRLTVL.

In the case of this clonotype: This probably arose from a read error, given a far larger clone one base away. The chain couples TRBV6-5 to TRBJ2-1; weak D call: TRBD2 (5 bases). Trimming removed 10 bases at V and 0 bases at J, with 13 bases between. The germline V gene encodes CDR1 MNHEY and CDR2 SVGAGI. The CDR3 loop spans 14 amino acids. The DNA for the CDR3 is TGTGCCACAAGACTACCATGCTCCTACAATGAGCAGTTCTTC. Protein: CATRLPCSYNEQFF.

This clonotype was counted ten times or more. The rearrangement links TRBV5-1 to TRBJ2-5, with 9 bases that match TRBD1. Germline trimming cut 0 bases from V and 2 bases from J; bases unmatched to any gene: 2. Germline CDR1 reads SGHRS; CDR2 reads YFSETQ. This CDR3 spans 15 amino acids. DNA for the CDR3: TGCGCCAGCAGCTTGGGACAGGGGGGTCAAGAGACCCAGTACTTC. Encoded protein: CASSLGQGGQETQYF.

This clonotype was detected once. The chain recombines TRBV6-2 or TRBV6-3 with TRBJ1-1, with 7 bases fitting TRBD1. With V trimmed by 9 bases and J by 10 bases, 8 bases remained unmatched. The CDR3 is 11 amino acids. Per the germline V gene, CDR1 is MNHEY and CDR2 is SVGEGT. The CDR3 is CASRRGGLAFF. The CDR3 nucleotides read TGTGCCAGTCGCAGGGGGGGTTTAGCTTTCTTT.

The J gene is TRBJ2-1, the V gene TRBV20-1; D is possibly TRBD1 or TRBD2 (5 bases each). Trimming removed 1 base from V and 4 bases from J, with 14 bases in between. The CDR3 runs to 15 residues. Per germline, CDR1 DFQATT and CDR2 SNEGSKA (reference sequence). CDR3 bases: TGCAGTGCTAGAGGGGGGTCTACAGCTTACAATGAGCAGTTCTTC. The encoded protein is CSARGGSTAYNEQFF.

This clonotype was found many times. The chain combines TRBV30 with TRBJ2-1, with D unclear. Trimming took off 1 base at V and 1 base at J, with 8 bases between the two ends. Germline V gene lookup returns CDR1 GTSNPN and CDR2 SVGIG (reference sequence). This CDR3 contains 14 residues. The CDR3 nucleotides are TGTGCCTGGAGTGGGTTCGGGTCCTACAATGAGCAGTTCTTC. It codes for CAWSGFGSYNEQFF.

The J gene is TRBJ2-7, the V gene TRBV12-3 or TRBV12-4; 12 bases are shared with TRBD2. V lost 6 bases and J lost 4; bases outside the gene matches: 4. The CDR3 is made up of 14 amino acids. CDR3 amino acids: CASRLAGGLYEQYF. The CDR3 DNA follows: TGTGCCAGCAGACTAGCGGGAGGCCTATACGAGCAGTACTTC.